This TCR beta chain was recorded in a study of T cell changes during pregnancy in multiple sclerosis. Germline CDR1 is MGHRA and CDR2 is YSYEKL. Trimming took 3 bases from V and 5 from J, leaving 10 bases between them. This CDR3 has 13 amino acids. This clone was observed a handful of times. The table came from immunoSEQ multiplex PCR; TCRdb's copy has only in-frame clones and leaves some out. This table holds around 40,000 clones, roughly 87% found once. The clonotype comes from a female donor with multiple sclerosis, enrolled in a pregnancy study. The sample was CD4+ T cells from peripheral blood mononuclear cells, taken in the first trimester of pregnancy. J is TRBJ1-2 and V is TRBV4-1, with D unresolved. The CDR3 bases are TGCGCCAGCAGCCATCCGAAGCCGTATGGCTACACCTTC. This translates into CASSHPKPYGYTF.